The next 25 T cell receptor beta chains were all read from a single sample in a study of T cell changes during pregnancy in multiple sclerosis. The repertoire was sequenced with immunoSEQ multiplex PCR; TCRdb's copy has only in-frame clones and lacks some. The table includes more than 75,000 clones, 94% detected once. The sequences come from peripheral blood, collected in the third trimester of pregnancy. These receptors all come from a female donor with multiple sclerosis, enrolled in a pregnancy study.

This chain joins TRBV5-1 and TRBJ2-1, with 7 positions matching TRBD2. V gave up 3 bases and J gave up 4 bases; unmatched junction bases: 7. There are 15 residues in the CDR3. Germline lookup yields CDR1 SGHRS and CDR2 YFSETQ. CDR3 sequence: CASSSGGGRYNEQFF. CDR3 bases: TGCGCCAGCAGCTCGGGAGGCGGGCGGTACAATGAGCAGTTCTTC.

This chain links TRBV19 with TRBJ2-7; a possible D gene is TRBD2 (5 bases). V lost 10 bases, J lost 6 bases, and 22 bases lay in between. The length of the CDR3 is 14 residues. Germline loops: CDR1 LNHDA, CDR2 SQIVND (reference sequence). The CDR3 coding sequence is TGTGCCACCAAGTTCTCCGGGCCCGAGGGCGAGCAGTACTTC. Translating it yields CATKFSGPEGEQYF.

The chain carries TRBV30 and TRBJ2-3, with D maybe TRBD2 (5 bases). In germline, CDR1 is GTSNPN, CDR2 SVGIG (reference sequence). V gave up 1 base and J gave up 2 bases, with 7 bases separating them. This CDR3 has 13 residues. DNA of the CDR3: TGTGCCTGGAGTGGAGGGATCACAGATACGCAGTATTTT. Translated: CAWSGGITDTQYF.

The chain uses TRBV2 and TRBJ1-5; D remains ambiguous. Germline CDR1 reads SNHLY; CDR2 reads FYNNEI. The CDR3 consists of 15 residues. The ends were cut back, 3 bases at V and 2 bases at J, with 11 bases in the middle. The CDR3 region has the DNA TGTGCCAGCAGTGATTCTGGACTGGGCAATCAGCCCCAGCATTTT. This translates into CASSDSGLGNQPQHF.

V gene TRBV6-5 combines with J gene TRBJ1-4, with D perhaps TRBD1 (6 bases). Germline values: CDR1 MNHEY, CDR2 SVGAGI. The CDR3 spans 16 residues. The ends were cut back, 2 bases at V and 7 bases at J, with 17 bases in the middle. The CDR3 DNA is TGTGCCAGCAGTTACGGCCCAGGGGTCGATAGTGAAAAACTGTTTTTT. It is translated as CASSYGPGVDSEKLFF.

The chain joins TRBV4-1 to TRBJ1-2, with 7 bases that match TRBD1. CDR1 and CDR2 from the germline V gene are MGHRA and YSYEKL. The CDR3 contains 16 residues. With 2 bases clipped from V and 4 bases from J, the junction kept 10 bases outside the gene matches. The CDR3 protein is CASSQTPGTAIYGYTF. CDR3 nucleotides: TGCGCCAGCAGCCAAACCCCCGGGACAGCAATCTATGGCTACACCTTC.

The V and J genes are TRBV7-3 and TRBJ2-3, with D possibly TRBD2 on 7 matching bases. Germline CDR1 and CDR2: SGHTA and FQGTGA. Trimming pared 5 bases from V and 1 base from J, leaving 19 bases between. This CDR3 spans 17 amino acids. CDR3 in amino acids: CASSEGGGLAGTDTQYF. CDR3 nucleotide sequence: TGTGCCAGCAGCGAAGGGGGGGGTCTAGCGGGCACAGATACGCAGTATTTT. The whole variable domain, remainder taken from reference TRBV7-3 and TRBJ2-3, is GAGVSQTPSNKVTEKGKYVELRCDPISGHTALYWYRQSLGQGPEFLIYFQGTGAADDSGLPNDRFFAVRPEGSVSTLKIQRTERGDSAVYLCASSEGGGLAGTDTQYFGPGTRLTVL.

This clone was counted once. The CDR3 protein is CASSGPGTGDPYEQYF. The CDR3 nucleotides read TGCGCCAGCAGCGGTCCCGGGACAGGCGACCCCTACGAGCAGTACTTC. The V call is TRBV5-1, the J call TRBJ2-7, with 8 bases aligning to TRBD1. This CDR3 comprises 16 residues. Germline V lookup: CDR1 SGHRS, CDR2 YFSETQ. Trimming removed 4 bases from V and 2 bases from J; junction bases left unmatched: 11. The variable domain in full, with the rest retrieved from reference TRBV5-1 and TRBJ2-7, is KAGVTQTPRYLIKTRGQQVTLSCSPISGHRSVSWYQQTPGQGLQFLFEYFSETQRNKGNFPGRFSGRQFSNSRSEMNVSTLELGDSALYLCASSGPGTGDPYEQYFGPGTRLTVT.

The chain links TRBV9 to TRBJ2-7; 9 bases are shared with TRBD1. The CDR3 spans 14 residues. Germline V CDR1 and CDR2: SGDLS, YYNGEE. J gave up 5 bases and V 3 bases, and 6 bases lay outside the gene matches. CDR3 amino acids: CASSGGTGTHEQYF. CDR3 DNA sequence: TGTGCCAGCAGCGGAGGGACAGGGACCCACGAGCAGTACTTC.

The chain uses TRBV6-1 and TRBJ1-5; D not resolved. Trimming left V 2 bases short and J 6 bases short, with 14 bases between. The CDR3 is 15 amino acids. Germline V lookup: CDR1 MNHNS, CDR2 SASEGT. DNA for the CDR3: TGTGCCAGCAGTGAAAGGTGGGGAGGGATTCAGCCCCAGCATTTT. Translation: CASSERWGGIQPQHF.

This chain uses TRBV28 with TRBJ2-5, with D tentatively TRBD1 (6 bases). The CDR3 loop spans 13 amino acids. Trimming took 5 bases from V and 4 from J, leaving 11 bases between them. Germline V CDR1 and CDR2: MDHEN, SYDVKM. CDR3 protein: CASSAGTRETQYF. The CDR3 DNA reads TGTGCCAGCAGTGCCGGGACACGAGAGACCCAGTACTTC.

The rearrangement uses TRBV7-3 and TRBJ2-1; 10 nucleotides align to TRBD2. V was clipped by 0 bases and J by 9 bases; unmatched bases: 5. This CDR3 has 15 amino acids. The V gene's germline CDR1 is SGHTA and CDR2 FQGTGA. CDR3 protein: CASSLTAGGPGEQFF. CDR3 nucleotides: TGTGCCAGCAGCTTAACAGCGGGGGGGCCCGGTGAGCAGTTCTTC.

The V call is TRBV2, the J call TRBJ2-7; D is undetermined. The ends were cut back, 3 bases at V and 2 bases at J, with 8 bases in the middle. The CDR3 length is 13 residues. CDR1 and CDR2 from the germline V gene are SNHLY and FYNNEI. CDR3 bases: TGTGCCAGCAGTGACACAGCTACCTACGAGCAGTACTTC. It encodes CASSDTATYEQYF.

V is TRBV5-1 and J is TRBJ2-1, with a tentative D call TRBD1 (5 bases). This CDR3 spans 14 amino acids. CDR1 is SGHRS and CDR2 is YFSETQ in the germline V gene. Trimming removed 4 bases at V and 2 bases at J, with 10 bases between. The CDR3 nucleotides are TGCGCCAGCAGCGAAGGGGAACCCTACAATGAGCAGTTCTTC. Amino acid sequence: CASSEGEPYNEQFF.

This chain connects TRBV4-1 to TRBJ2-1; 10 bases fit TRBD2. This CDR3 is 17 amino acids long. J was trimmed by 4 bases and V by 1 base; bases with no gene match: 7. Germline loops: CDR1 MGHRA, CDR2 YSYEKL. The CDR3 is CASSQVVGAGGYNEQFF. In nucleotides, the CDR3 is TGCGCCAGCAGCCAAGTAGTAGGAGCGGGGGGGTACAATGAGCAGTTCTTC.

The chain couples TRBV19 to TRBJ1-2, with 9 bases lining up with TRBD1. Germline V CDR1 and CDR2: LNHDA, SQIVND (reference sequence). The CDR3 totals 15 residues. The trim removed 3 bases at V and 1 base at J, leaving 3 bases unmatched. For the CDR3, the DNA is TGTGCCAGTAGTATTCCGGGACAGGGTAACTATGGCTACACCTTC. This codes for CASSIPGQGNYGYTF.

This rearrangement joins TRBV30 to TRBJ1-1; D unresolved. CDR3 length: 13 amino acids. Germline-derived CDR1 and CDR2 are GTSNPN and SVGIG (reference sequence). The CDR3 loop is CFLRGHMNTEAFF. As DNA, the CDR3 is TGTTTCCTTCGGGGTCACATGAACACTGAAGCTTTCTTT.

This chain's CDR3 is CASSVGTGSNYGYTF. CDR3 nucleotide sequence: TGTGCCAGCAGCGTAGGTACAGGGTCCAACTATGGCTACACCTTC. The chain uses TRBV9 and TRBJ1-2, with a weak D call TRBD1 (6 bases). Germline V gene data show CDR1 as SGDLS and CDR2 as YYNGEE. Trimming removed 0 bases at V and 2 bases at J, with 11 bases between. This CDR3 is 15 amino acids long.

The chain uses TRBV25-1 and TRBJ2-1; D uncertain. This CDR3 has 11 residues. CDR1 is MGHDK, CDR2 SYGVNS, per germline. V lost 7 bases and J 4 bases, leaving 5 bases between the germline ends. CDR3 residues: CASTQYNEQFF. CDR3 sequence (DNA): TGTGCCAGCACCCAGTACAATGAGCAGTTCTTC.

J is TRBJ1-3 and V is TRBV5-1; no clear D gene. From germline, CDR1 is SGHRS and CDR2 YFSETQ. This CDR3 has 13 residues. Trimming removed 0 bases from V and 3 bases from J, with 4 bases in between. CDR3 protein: CASSLEYGNTIYF. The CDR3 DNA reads TGCGCCAGCAGCTTGGAATATGGAAACACCATATATTTT. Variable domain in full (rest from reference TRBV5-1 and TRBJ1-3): KAGVTQTPRYLIKTRGQQVTLSCSPISGHRSVSWYQQTPGQGLQFLFEYFSETQRNKGNFPGRFSGRQFSNSRSEMNVSTLELGDSALYLCASSLEYGNTIYFGEGSWLTVV.

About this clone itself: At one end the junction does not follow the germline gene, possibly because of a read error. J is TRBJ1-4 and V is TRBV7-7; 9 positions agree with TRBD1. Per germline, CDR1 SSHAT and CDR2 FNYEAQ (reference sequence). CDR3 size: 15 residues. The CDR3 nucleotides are TGTGCTAGCAGCTTCGGGACAGGGACTAATGAAAAACTGTTTTTT. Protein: CASSFGTGTNEKLFF.

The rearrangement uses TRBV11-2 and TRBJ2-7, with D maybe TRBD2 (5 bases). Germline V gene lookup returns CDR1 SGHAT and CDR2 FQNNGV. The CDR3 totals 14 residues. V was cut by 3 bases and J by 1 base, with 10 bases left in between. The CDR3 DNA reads TGTGCCAGCAGCTTCAGCACTAGTTCCTACGAGCAGTACTTC. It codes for CASSFSTSSYEQYF.

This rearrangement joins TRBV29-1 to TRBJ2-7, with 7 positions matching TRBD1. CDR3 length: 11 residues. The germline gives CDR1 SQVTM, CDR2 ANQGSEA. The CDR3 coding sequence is TGCAGTGTCGAGGGACAGTACGAGCAGTACTTC. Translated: CSVEGQYEQYF.

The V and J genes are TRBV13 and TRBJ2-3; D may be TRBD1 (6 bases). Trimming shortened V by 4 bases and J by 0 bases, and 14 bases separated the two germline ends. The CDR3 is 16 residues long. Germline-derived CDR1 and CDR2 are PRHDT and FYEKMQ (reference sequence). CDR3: CASSSTTGHSTDTQYF. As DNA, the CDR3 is TGTGCCAGCAGCTCTACGACAGGACATAGCACAGATACGCAGTATTTT.

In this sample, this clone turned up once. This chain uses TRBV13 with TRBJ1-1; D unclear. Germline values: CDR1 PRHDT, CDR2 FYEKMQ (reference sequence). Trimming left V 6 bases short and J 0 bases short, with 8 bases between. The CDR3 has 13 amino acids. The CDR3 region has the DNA TGTGCCAGCAGGGCGGGCATGAACACTGAAGCTTTCTTT. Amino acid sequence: CASRAGMNTEAFF.